Listed below are T cell receptor beta chains from one sample, sequenced in a study of siplizumab effects on memory and regulatory T cells. Sequenced by immunoSEQ multiplex PCR; TCRdb stores in-frame clones only, minus some. The sample has tens of thousands of clones, over 75% seen once. The sample consisted of naive CD8+ T cells sorted from blood. These receptors were obtained from a human donor in good health. Both conserved end residues are part of each CDR3. A D gene is named only where the DNA matches it firmly. Clone size, where shown, is once, few, many, or a class for clones that have expanded.

TRBV5-1	TRBJ1-1	-	-	TGCGCCAGCAGCTTGTATCCGGGGCTGAACACTGAAGCTTTCTTT	CASSLYPGLNTEAFF
TRBV7-9	TRBJ2-4	-	-	TGTGCCAGCAGCTCGGGGGACAGATCTTCGTACTTC	CASSSGDRSSYF
TRBV5-1	TRBJ2-7	-	-	TGCGCCAGCAGCAGCGGGGACAACTACGAGCAGTACTTC	CASSSGDNYEQYF
TRBV2	TRBJ1-1	-	-	TGTGCCAGCAGCGAGGGGCAGATTGAAGCTTTCTTT	CASSEGQIEAFF
TRBV7-9	TRBJ2-1	-	TRBD2	TGTGCCAGCAGCTCGACTAGCGGACCTTACAATGAGCAGTTCTTC	CASSSTSGPYNEQFF
TRBV2	TRBJ1-2	-	-	TGTGCCAGCAGTGACTCGAACATTATTACCCCCAGGAAGGGCTACACCTTC	CASSDSNIITPRKGYTF
TRBV20-1	TRBJ2-7	-	-	TGCAGTGCTAGAGTGGTCGAGCAGTACTTC	CSARVVEQYF
TRBV30	TRBJ2-7	-	TRBD1	TGTGCCTGGTTCACAGGGGTCGCTGGGAGAATCCCCTACGAGCAGTACTTC	CAWFTGVAGRIPYEQYF
TRBV5-1	TRBJ2-1	-	TRBD1	TGCGCCAGCAGCTCGGGACAGGGATTTGATGAGCAGTTCTTC	CASSSGQGFDEQFF
TRBV9	TRBJ1-2	-	-	TGTGCCAGCAGCTTCCCGACACCAGACTACACCTTC	CASSFPTPDYTF
TRBV29-1	TRBJ2-2	-	TRBD2	TGCAGCGTTGAAGCCGGGACAGGGAGACTAGCGGGAGTCACCGGGGAGCTGTTTTTT	CSVEAGTGRLAGVTGELFF
TRBV7-8	TRBJ2-7	-	TRBD2	TGTGCCAGCAGCTTATCTCCTAGCGGGCCTAACTACGAGCAGTACTTC	CASSLSPSGPNYEQYF
TRBV2	TRBJ2-3	-	-	TGTGCCAGCAGTGAAGATTTGGACTCGCCCAGCACAGATACGCAGTATTTT	CASSEDLDSPSTDTQYF
TRBV7-6	TRBJ2-7	-	TRBD1	TGTGCCAGCAGCTTAGCGGACAGGGGGGGCTACGAGCAGTACTTC	CASSLADRGGYEQYF
TRBV27	TRBJ1-1	-	-	TGTGCCAGCAGTTTCGGGACTCCGAACACTGAAGCTTTCTTT	CASSFGTPNTEAFF
TRBV4-1	TRBJ1-2	few	-	TGCGCCAGCAGCCAAGAGGGCGGGGATGGCTACACCTTC	CASSQEGGDGYTF